These 4 T cell receptor beta chains came from one sample sequenced in a study of T cell repertoires in cytomegalovirus infection. TCRdb reanalysed the reads using MiXCR and keeps one entry per CDR3 protein. The sample holds around 800,000 distinct CDR3 sequences; roughly 33% are singletons and the top ten take roughly 12%. Their recognized antigens are unknown. The source material was cultured CD8+ T cells from PBMCs, sampled from culture after CMV antigen stimulation. The origin of the receptors is a human donor in good health (CMV status not recorded). Some clones in this sample may be carry-over from other donors' samples.

The chain joins TRBV6-6 to TRBJ2-2, with D perhaps TRBD2 (6 bases). Trimming shortened V by 10 bases and J by 4 bases, and 13 bases separated the two germline ends. The CDR3 consists of 13 residues. Germline CDR1 and CDR2: MNHNY and SVGAGI (reference sequence). CDR3 nucleotide sequence: TGTGCCACCCTATCCGGGGGCACCGGGGAGCTGTTTTTT. It specifies CATLSGGTGELFF.

The gene calls are TRBV7-6 and TRBJ2-3, with D possibly called TRBD1 or TRBD2 (6 bases each). The V gene's germline CDR1 is SGHVS and CDR2 FNYEAQ. The CDR3 loop spans 14 amino acids. V was pared by 6 bases and J by 1 base, with 11 bases between. CDR3 loop: CASRGGTRTDTQYF. The CDR3 bases are TGTGCCAGCAGAGGGGGGACTCGCACAGATACGCAGTATTTT. Full variable domain (missing parts from reference TRBV7-6 and TRBJ2-3): GAGVSQSPRYKVTKRGQDVALRCDPISGHVSLYWYRQALGQGPEFLTYFNYEAQQDKSGLPNDRFSAERPEGSISTLTIQRTEQRDSAMYRCASRGGTRTDTQYFGPGTRLTVL.

The V gene is TRBV6-1, the J gene TRBJ1-2; D is unclear. Per the germline V gene, CDR1 is MNHNS and CDR2 is SASEGT. With 8 bases removed from V and 9 bases from J, the gap between germline ends came to 7 bases. There are 9 residues in the CDR3. The chain's CDR3 is CASSPRYTF. The CDR3 DNA reads as TGTGCCAGCTCCCCCCGCTACACCTTC.

This clonotype showed up many times. The chain couples TRBV7-2 to TRBJ2-6; a possible D gene is TRBD1 (6 bases). The V gene's germline CDR1 is SGHTA and CDR2 FQGNSA. Trimming stripped 0 bases from V and 4 bases from J, with 7 bases between. The CDR3 covers 15 residues. CDR3 nucleotide sequence: TGTGCCAGCAGCTTAGCAGGGGGAGGGGCCAACGTCCTGACTTTC. Residues: CASSLAGGGANVLTF.